This T cell receptor beta chain appears in the sequencing data of a study of T-cell memory formation after mild COVID-19. Study-level points and caveats: What remained unconfirmed was the SARS-CoV-2 specificity of second-wave clones peaking on day 37. In pre-infection memory, a portion of responding clones appeared, which suggested that cross-reactive memory joined. Mainly in CM and EM were contracting CD4+ clones; CD8+ were in EMRA.

Germline CDR1 DFQATT, CDR2 SNEGSKA (reference sequence). CDR3 length: 12 residues. V gave up 5 bases and J gave up 3 bases, with 10 bases separating them. To note about this clonotype: Antigen: not known.

TCRdb reprocessed the 5' RACE reads via MiXCR and lists one record per CDR3 protein. The table lists 400,000 to 500,000 distinct CDR3 sequences, around 18% of them singletons. The sample comprised PBMCs or a T cell subset sorted from them (not recorded which). The TCR sequence derives from an adult woman who had mild COVID-19 (a few samples of this study predate the infection). Cell type and time point are not known. The chain joins TRBV20-1 to TRBJ1-2, with a possible D match to TRBD1 (6 bases). CDR3 DNA sequence: TGCAGTGCTGAGGACAGTTACTATGGCTACACCTTC. Encoded protein: CSAEDSYYGYTF.